These 18 T cell receptor beta chains came from one sample sequenced in a study of chronic HIV infection and antiretroviral therapy. TCRdb reprocessed the 5' RACE reads via MiXCR and lists one record per CDR3 protein. In the table there are about 38,000 distinct CDR3 sequences, 7% to 10% of which are singletons. The sequenced material came from peripheral blood. Receptors were obtained from an adult who had HIV and had not received antiretroviral therapy, or was an uninfected healthy control (not recorded which).

In this sample, this clonotype is medium-sized. The chain uses TRBV4-2 and TRBJ1-1; the D gene is possibly TRBD1 (6 bases). Trimming left V 0 bases short and J 2 bases short, with 10 bases between. CDR3 length: 15 residues. Germline values: CDR1 LGHNA, CDR2 YNFKEQ. The CDR3 DNA reads as TGTGCCAGCAGCCAAGATCTGACAGGAAACACTGAAGCTTTCTTT. Its translation: CASSQDLTGNTEAFF.

Many counts were recorded for this clonotype. J is TRBJ2-7 and V is TRBV28; the D gene could be TRBD1 or TRBD2 (5 bases each). V was pared by 8 bases and J by 7 bases, with 15 bases between. The CDR3 has 12 amino acids. Germline V gives CDR1 MDHEN, CDR2 SYDVKM. Here the CDR3 DNA reads TGTGCCAGCCAGTATCGGGGCCTGGAGCAGTACTTC. Translated, it gives CASQYRGLEQYF.

This clonotype was recorded a few times. The V call is TRBV28, the J call TRBJ1-5; 11 bases align to TRBD1. Germline V lookup: CDR1 MDHEN, CDR2 SYDVKM. CDR3 size: 15 residues. The V segment lost 6 bases and the J segment 5 bases; nucleotides outside the gene matches: 6. Here the CDR3 reads CASSPGTGGHQPQHF. The CDR3 region has the DNA TGTGCCAGCAGCCCCGGGACAGGGGGACATCAGCCCCAGCATTTT.

This clonotype is medium-sized within its sample. J is TRBJ2-7 and V is TRBV2; TRBD2 matches 11 bases. V was pared by 4 bases and J by 6 bases, with 2 bases of the junction left unmatched. This CDR3 contains 13 residues. Per germline, CDR1 SNHLY and CDR2 FYNNEI. DNA for the CDR3: TGTGCCAGCAGTGGTAGCGGGAGGGGCGAGCAGTACTTC. This gives the protein CASSGSGRGEQYF.

As regards this clonotype: One base away lies a much larger clone, so this may be a sequencing read error. The V call is TRBV25-1, the J call TRBJ1-1; TRBD1 is a possible D gene (6 bases). This CDR3 is 15 amino acids long. Germline values: CDR1 MGHDK, CDR2 SYGVNS. CDR3 region: CASSVMTGDNTETFF. The CDR3, as DNA: TGTGCCAGCAGTGTAATGACAGGAGATAACACTGAAACTTTCTTT. The whole variable domain, remainder taken from reference TRBV25-1 and TRBJ1-1, is EADIYQTPRYLVIGTGKKITLECSQTMGHDKMYWYQQDPGMELHLIHYSYGVNSTEKGDLSSESTVSRIRTEHFPLTLESARPSHTSQYLCASSVMTGDNTETFFGQGTRLTVV.

This chain joins TRBV2 and TRBJ1-2; 7 bases match TRBD1. Germline trimming cut 7 bases from V and 5 bases from J; bases unmatched to any gene: 7. The CDR3 contains 13 residues. The germline V gene encodes CDR1 SNHLY and CDR2 FYNNEI. CDR3: CASTTGQVYGYTF. Here the CDR3 DNA reads TGTGCCAGCACGACAGGACAGGTATATGGCTACACCTTC.

This clonotype occurred a few times. The chain carries TRBV11-2 and TRBJ1-1; D unresolved. Trimming removed 5 bases at V and 6 bases at J, with 10 bases between. This CDR3 contains 12 residues. The germline V gene encodes CDR1 SGHAT and CDR2 FQNNGV. Here the CDR3 reads CASSLGSAEAFF. Written as DNA, the CDR3 is TGTGCCAGCAGCCTGGGAAGCGCTGAAGCTTTCTTT.

About this clonotype itself: A much bigger clone sits one base away, suggesting this may be a read error. V is TRBV4-2 and J is TRBJ2-3, with 7 bases lining up with TRBD2. The germline gives CDR1 LGHNA, CDR2 YNFKEQ. The CDR3 spans 15 residues. CDR3 nucleotides: TGTGTCAGCAGCCAAGATCTAGCGGGCACAGATACGCAGTATTTT. It encodes CVSSQDLAGTDTQYF.

In its sample, this clonotype was seen many times. The chain carries TRBV7-2 and TRBJ2-2; D gene unclear. The V gene lost 5 bases and the J gene lost 2 bases, with 9 bases spanning the gap. This CDR3 is built from 14 residues. CDR1 and CDR2 (germline): SGHTA, FQGNSA. The CDR3 sequence is CASSQSINTGELFF. For the CDR3, the DNA is TGTGCCAGCAGCCAATCGATTAACACCGGGGAGCTGTTTTTT.

This clonotype was recorded many times. This rearrangement joins TRBV5-6 to TRBJ2-7, with 7 bases lining up with TRBD2. Germline-derived CDR1 and CDR2 are SGHDT and YYEEEE. The V gene end was trimmed by 0 bases and the J gene end by 0 bases; junction bases not matched to a gene: 0. This CDR3 has 14 residues. The CDR3 is CASSLGGSSYEQYF. The CDR3 region has the DNA TGTGCCAGCAGCTTGGGCGGGAGCTCCTACGAGCAGTACTTC.

CDR3 protein: CSHTGALSGNTIYF. CDR3 DNA sequence: TGCAGCCACACGGGGGCGCTCTCTGGAAACACCATATATTTT. The rearrangement joins TRBV29-1 to TRBJ1-3; maybe TRBD1 (6 bases). This CDR3 comprises 14 residues. V lost 8 bases and J lost 0, with 14 bases in between. CDR1 is SQVTM and CDR2 is ANQGSEA in the germline V gene.

A few counts support this clonotype. The chain uses TRBV7-2 and TRBJ1-4; D not certain. This CDR3 contains 15 residues. Trimming took 2 bases from V and 10 from J, leaving 17 bases between them. Germline CDR1 SGHTA, CDR2 FQGNSA. CDR3 in DNA: TGTGCCAGCAGCTTAAGGCTCGGCGGTGAGGGAAAACTGTTTTTT. Amino acid sequence: CASSLRLGGEGKLFF.

This chain uses TRBV20-1 with TRBJ2-3, with 9 bases aligning to TRBD2. The ends lost 3 bases at V and 2 bases at J; junction bases unmatched: 6. Germline values: CDR1 DFQATT, CDR2 SNEGSKA (reference sequence). The length of the CDR3 is 15 residues. The CDR3 DNA reads TGCAGTGCTAGTTCTAGCGGGACTGCCACAGATACGCAGTATTTT. Its protein is CSASSSGTATDTQYF.

In its sample, this clonotype was seen many times. The chain recombines TRBV29-1 with TRBJ2-1; 8 nucleotides agree with TRBD2. J was trimmed by 9 bases and V by 1 base; bases with no gene match: 8. The CDR3 contains 14 residues. CDR1 is SQVTM, CDR2 ANQGSEA, per germline. In nucleotides, the CDR3 is TGCAGCGTTGAAGTTTTAGCGGGACTTCCTGAGCAGTTCTTC. Translating gives CSVEVLAGLPEQFF.

This clonotype was detected ten times or more. The rearrangement uses TRBV24-1 and TRBJ1-1; no clear D gene. V lost 12 bases and J lost 5, with 12 bases in between. The CDR3 consists of 11 residues. From germline, CDR1 is KGHDR and CDR2 SFDVKD. This CDR3 reads CAVQAGTEAFF. Written as DNA, the CDR3 is TGTGCCGTCCAGGCGGGGACTGAAGCTTTCTTT.

This clonotype was counted between two and nine times. J is TRBJ2-6 and V is TRBV23-1; no reliable D call. TRBV23-1 qualifies as an ORF whose function is uncertain. The CDR3 extends over 16 amino acids. V gave up 2 bases and J gave up 0 bases, with 8 bases separating them. Here the CDR3 DNA reads TGCGCCAGCAGTCAAATTCATTACTCTGGGGCCAACGTCCTGACTTTC. Translated, it gives CASSQIHYSGANVLTF.

This clonotype showed up just a few times. The chain recombines TRBV25-1 with TRBJ1-1; the D is unclear. Germline values: CDR1 MGHDK, CDR2 SYGVNS. The V end lost 3 bases, the J end lost 11 bases, and 13 bases lay between the germline ends. The CDR3 runs to 12 residues. The CDR3: CASSDGGREAFF. The CDR3 nucleotides read TGTGCCAGCAGTGATGGTGGAAGGGAGGCTTTCTTT.

This clonotype was counted a few times. The chain uses TRBV4-1 and TRBJ1-5; weak D call: TRBD1 (5 bases). The CDR3 has 14 residues. The V gene lost 0 bases and the J gene lost 6 bases, with 9 bases spanning the gap. CDR1 MGHRA and CDR2 YSYEKL come from the germline V gene. CDR3 in DNA: TGCGCCAGCAGCCAAGAGGGACTTGGTCAGCCCCAGCATTTT. Translation gives CASSQEGLGQPQHF.